The rows below give T cell receptor beta chains drawn from one sample of a study of radiation and T cells in renal cell carcinoma. Generated by immunoSEQ multiplex PCR, the TCRdb table keeps only in-frame clones and is missing some. The sample has 150,000 or so clones, roughly 86% seen once; the top ten hold about an eighth. The starting material was blood, obtained from a patient whose treatment included radiotherapy and nephrectomy. All receptors come from a woman between 50 and 59 years old with renal cell carcinoma. Both conserved end residues are trimmed from each CDR3.

v_call cdr3_length cdr3_aa
TRBV7-5 19 ARSLAQHGGPTSYSNQPQH
TRBV10-2 11 ASGLGLNQPQH
TRBV20-1 9 SAREADTQY
TRBV30 12 AWSVGTGGWEQY
TRBV30 10 AWSKSNQPQH
TRBV5-6 12 ASSPQGLKETQY
TRBV7-9 15 ASSPTQLDPNTDTQY
TRBV18 12 ASSGQGSNTEAF
TRBV5-6 13 ASSLDGTGLYEQY
TRBV9 12 ASSGTGVNYGYT
TRBV5-1 13 ASSFGGVTTDTQY
TRBV25-1 9 ASGEYNEQF
TRBV11-2 11 ASSQTRGGKAF
TRBV19 12 ASRVQGSNYGYT
TRBV18 14 ASSPGLTGISEKLF
TRBV4-1 13 ASSPRGSSPDEQY
TRBV6-6 11 ATSGSGDNEQF
TRBV18 13 ASSPLEGAGSEAF
TRBV20-1 8 STWNYGYT
TRBV9 12 ASVPYGEGTEAF
TRBV25-1 15 ASSEFGRGVSIYGYT
TRBV10-3 10 AISEEQYGYT
TRBV4-1 13 ASRIGWGAGSPLH
TRBV10-3 13 AISESREGGETQY
TRBV14 13 ASSQDLTYTVEAF
TRBV6-5 13 ASRLTGQGAREQY
TRBV4-2 12 ASSQDAGPEKLF
TRBV6-5 13 ASSVQSLAQETQY
TRBV13 16 ASSWGPSKRGGLDTQY
TRBV6-5 10 ASSPRGNGYT
TRBV5-1 13 ASSGEAVWNTEAF
TRBV28 13 ASSLVHSGRETQY
TRBV7-2 13 ASSLEPLENTEAF
TRBV7-2 13 ASSLARQPYQPQH
TRBV4-3 12 ASSQEGGFFGYT
TRBV9 11 ASSDSSGGLIT
TRBV9 13 ASSVGDYGFEKLF
TRBV5-5 14 ASSPKRHGGNYEQY
TRBV5-4 11 ASTRGANTEAF
TRBV27 12 ASSPRQGHSPLH
TRBV5-4 11 ASSLGADYEQY
TRBV2 11 ATSDRETYGYT
TRBV6-1 12 ASTPDRVDYGYT
TRBV6-1 14 ASSEGRRPLVTEAF
TRBV5-4 11 ASSRTDSYEQY
TRBV19 13 ASSVTGTGRETQY
TRBV6-1 13 ASSPRPGRGTEAF
TRBV2 12 ASSGDRGYNEQF
TRBV7-9 13 ASSLGTNTQETQY